Shown below are 6 T cell receptor beta chains from a single sample sequenced in a study of T cells after yellow fever vaccination. A single record per CDR3 protein comes from TCRdb applying MiXCR to the 5' RACE reads. The table includes some 110,000 distinct CDR3 sequences, 7% to 8.5% detected once. The source was CD8+ T cells sorted from PBMCs, collected 45 days after the yellow fever booster vaccination. The source of these receptors is a young man who received the YFV17D yellow fever vaccine.

This clonotype has more than one count but fewer than ten. The chain links TRBV9 to TRBJ1-2, with TRBD1 matching over 7 bases. Germline V gene data show CDR1 as SGDLS and CDR2 as YYNGEE. The V segment lost 4 bases and the J segment 4 bases; nucleotides outside the gene matches: 10. The CDR3 is made up of 15 amino acids. CDR3 sequence reads: CASSPTGSSGYGYTF. The CDR3, as DNA: TGTGCCAGCAGCCCGACAGGGTCCTCCGGCTATGGCTACACCTTC.

The chain recombines TRBV10-2 with TRBJ1-2, with D unclear. The ends were cut back, 3 bases at V and 7 bases at J, with 12 bases in the middle. This CDR3 comprises 13 residues. Germline loops: CDR1 WSHSY, CDR2 SAAADI. The CDR3 spells CASSEFVTGGYTF. The CDR3 nucleotides are TGCGCCAGCAGTGAATTTGTGACGGGTGGCTACACCTTC.

This clonotype was observed at least ten times. The CDR3 reads CASSPAGTNTEAFF. The CDR3 DNA is TGTGCCAGCAGCCCCGCGGGGACGAACACTGAAGCTTTCTTT. V is TRBV4-2 and J is TRBJ1-1, with a possible D match to TRBD1 (5 bases). This CDR3 comprises 14 residues. V was trimmed by 4 bases and J by 1 base, leaving 10 bases between them. The germline V gene has CDR1 LGHNA and CDR2 YNFKEQ.

This clonotype was detected many times. V gene TRBV27 combines with J gene TRBJ2-2; D may be TRBD2 (6 bases). The V gene lost 2 bases and the J gene lost 7 bases, with 8 bases spanning the gap. The V gene's germline CDR1 is MNHEY and CDR2 SMNVEV (reference sequence). The CDR3 has 13 residues. Written as DNA, the CDR3 is TGTGCCAGCAGTTTAAACGGGGGCGGGGAGCTGTTTTTT. Its translation is CASSLNGGGELFF.

This clonotype was observed at least ten times. V usage is TRBV10-2 and J usage is TRBJ2-7; 8 bases match TRBD2. The V gene's germline CDR1 is WSHSY and CDR2 SAAADI. J gave up 5 bases and V 7 bases, and 19 bases lay outside the gene matches. The CDR3 runs to 17 residues. This chain's CDR3 is CASMELAGTPFGNEQYF. CDR3 DNA: TGCGCCAGCATGGAGCTAGCGGGTACACCCTTCGGGAACGAGCAGTACTTC.

This clonotype came up many times. The CDR3 DNA reads as TGCAGCGTATCCGGGACCCAGTCGTTCGAGCAGTACTTC. As protein: CSVSGTQSFEQYF. V gene TRBV29-1 combines with J gene TRBJ2-7, with D perhaps given as TRBD1 or TRBD2 (5 bases each). Germline V lookup: CDR1 SQVTM, CDR2 ANQGSEA. Between the trimmed V and J ends, which lost 6 bases and 6 bases, there was a span of 18 bases. This CDR3 comprises 13 residues.